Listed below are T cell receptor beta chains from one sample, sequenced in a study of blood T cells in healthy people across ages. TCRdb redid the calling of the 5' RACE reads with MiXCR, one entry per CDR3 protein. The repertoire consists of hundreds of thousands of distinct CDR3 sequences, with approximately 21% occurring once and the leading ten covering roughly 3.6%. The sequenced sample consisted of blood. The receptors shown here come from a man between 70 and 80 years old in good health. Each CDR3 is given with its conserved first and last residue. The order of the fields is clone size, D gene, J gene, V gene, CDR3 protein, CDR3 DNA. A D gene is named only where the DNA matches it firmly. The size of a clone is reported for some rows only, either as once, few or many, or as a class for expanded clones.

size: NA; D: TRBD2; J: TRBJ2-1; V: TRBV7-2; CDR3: CASSLVGGGTYNEQFF; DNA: TGTGCCAGCAGCTTAGTTGGCGGGGGGACCTACAATGAGCAGTTCTTC
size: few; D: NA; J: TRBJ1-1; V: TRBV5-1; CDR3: CASSYILDTEAFF; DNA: TGCGCCAGCAGCTACATTCTAGACACTGAAGCTTTCTTT
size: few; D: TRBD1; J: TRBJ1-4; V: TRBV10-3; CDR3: CATGQGKEKLFF; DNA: TGTGCCACCGGACAGGGAAAGGAAAAACTGTTTTTT
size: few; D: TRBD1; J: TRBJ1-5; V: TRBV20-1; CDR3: CSVLTGNQPQHF; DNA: TGCAGCGTCCTGACAGGGAATCAGCCCCAGCATTTT
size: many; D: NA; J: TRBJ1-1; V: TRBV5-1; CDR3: CASSLGGAGEAFF; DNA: TGCGCCAGCAGCTTGGGGGGGGCCGGTGAAGCTTTCTTT
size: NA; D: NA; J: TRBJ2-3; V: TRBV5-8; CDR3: CASNRRLMADTQYF; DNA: TGTGCCAGCAACAGACGTTTGATGGCAGATACGCAGTATTTT
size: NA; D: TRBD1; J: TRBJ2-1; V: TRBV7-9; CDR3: CASSWDRESPYNEQFF; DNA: TGTGCCAGCAGCTGGGACAGGGAGAGCCCCTACAATGAGCAGTTCTTC
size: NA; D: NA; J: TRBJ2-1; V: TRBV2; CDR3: CASSVELVGNEQFF; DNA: TGTGCCAGCAGTGTTGAACTAGTTGGCAATGAGCAGTTCTTC
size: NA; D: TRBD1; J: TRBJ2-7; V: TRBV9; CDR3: CASSVGTGGEYEQYF; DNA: TGTGCCAGCAGCGTCGGGACAGGGGGCGAATACGAGCAGTACTTC
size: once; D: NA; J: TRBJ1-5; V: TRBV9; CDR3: CASSEGVGKNQPQHF; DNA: TGTGCCAGCAGCGAGGGGGTAGGGAAGAATCAGCCCCAGCATTTT
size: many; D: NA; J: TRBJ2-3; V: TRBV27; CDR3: CASSFAGFKLRGSTDTQYF; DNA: TGTGCCAGCAGTTTTGCCGGTTTCAAACTGAGAGGATCCACAGATACGCAGTATTTT
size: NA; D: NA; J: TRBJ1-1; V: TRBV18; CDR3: CASSPDLSPNTEAFF; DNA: TGTGCCAGCTCACCGGACCTTTCCCCGAACACTGAAGCTTTCTTT
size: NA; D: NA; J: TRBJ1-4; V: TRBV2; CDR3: CASSSDYNEKLFF; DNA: TGTGCCAGCTCATCAGATTATAATGAAAAACTGTTTTTT
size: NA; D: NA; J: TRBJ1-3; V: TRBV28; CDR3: CASSQIRAGGNTIYF; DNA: TGTGCCAGCAGCCAAATTCGGGCCGGGGGAAACACCATATATTTT
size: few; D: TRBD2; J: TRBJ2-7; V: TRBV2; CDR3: CASKGLAGDPEQYF; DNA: TGTGCCAGCAAGGGACTAGCGGGAGACCCAGAGCAGTACTTC
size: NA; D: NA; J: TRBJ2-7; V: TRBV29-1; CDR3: CSVDAGSSYEQYF; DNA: TGCAGCGTTGACGCAGGGAGCTCCTACGAGCAGTACTTC
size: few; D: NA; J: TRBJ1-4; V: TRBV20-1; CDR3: CSARDGAINEKLFF; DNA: TGCAGTGCTAGAGATGGGGCCATTAATGAAAAACTGTTTTTT
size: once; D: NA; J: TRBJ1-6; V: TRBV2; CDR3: CASSPERSYNSPLHF; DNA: TGTGCCAGCAGTCCCGAGCGGTCCTATAATTCACCCCTCCACTTT
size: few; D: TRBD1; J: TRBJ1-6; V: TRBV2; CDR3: CASSDEGAYSPLHF; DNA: TGTGCCAGCAGTGACGAGGGGGCTTATTCACCCCTCCACTTT
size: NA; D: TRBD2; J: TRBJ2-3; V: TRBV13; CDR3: CASSARGERTDTQYF; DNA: TGTGCCAGCAGCGCCCGGGGGGAGCGGACAGATACGCAGTATTTT
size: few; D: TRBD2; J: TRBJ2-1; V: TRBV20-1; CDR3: CSARDSGSSYNEQFF; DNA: TGCAGTGCTAGGGATAGCGGGAGCTCCTACAATGAGCAGTTCTTC
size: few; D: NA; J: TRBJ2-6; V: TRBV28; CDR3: CASSSYLSLTGANVLTF; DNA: TGTGCCAGCAGTTCCTACTTAAGCTTAACTGGGGCCAACGTCCTGACTTTC
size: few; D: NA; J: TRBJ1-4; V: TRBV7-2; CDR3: CASSYGATNEKLFF; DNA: TGTGCCAGCAGCTATGGGGCAACTAATGAAAAACTGTTTTTT
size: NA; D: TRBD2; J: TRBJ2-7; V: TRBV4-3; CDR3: CASSQDRLAAEQYF; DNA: TGCGCCAGCAGCCAAGATCGGCTAGCGGCAGAGCAGTACTTC
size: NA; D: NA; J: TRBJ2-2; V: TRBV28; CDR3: CASEQENTGELFF; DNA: TGTGCCAGCGAGCAGGAGAACACCGGGGAGCTGTTTTTT
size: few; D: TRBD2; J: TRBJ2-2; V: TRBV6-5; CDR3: CASSYSGGSNTGELFF; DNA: TGTGCCAGCAGTTACTCTGGCGGGAGCAACACCGGGGAGCTGTTTTTT
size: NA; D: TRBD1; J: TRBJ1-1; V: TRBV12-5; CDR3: CASGLSPFTGGSMNTAAFF; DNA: TGTGCTAGTGGTTTGAGCCCGTTTACAGGGGGGTCCATGAACACTGCAGCTTTCTTT
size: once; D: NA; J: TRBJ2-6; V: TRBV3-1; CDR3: CASSRAGTRSSGANVLTF; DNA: TGTGCCAGCAGCCGTGCCGGGACACGGAGCTCTGGGGCCAACGTCCTGACTTTC
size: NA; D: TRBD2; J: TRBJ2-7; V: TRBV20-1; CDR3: CSGGRGGSGNEQYF; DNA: TGCAGTGGGGGGAGGGGCGGTAGCGGGAACGAGCAGTACTTC
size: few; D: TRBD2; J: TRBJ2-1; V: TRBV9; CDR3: CASSVATAGDLRDEQFF; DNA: TGTGCCAGCAGCGTAGCTACGGCGGGAGATCTCCGCGATGAGCAGTTCTTC
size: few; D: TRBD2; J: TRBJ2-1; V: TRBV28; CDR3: CASRSLAGKEQFF; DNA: TGTGCCAGCAGGTCCCTAGCGGGGAAAGAGCAGTTCTTC
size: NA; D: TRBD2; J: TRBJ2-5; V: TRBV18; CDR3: CASSPSSGTQETQYF; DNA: TGTGCCAGCTCGCCCTCTAGCGGTACACAAGAGACCCAGTACTTC
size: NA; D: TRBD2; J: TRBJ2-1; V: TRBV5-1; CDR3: CASSLSSGLWNEQFF; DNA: TGCGCCAGCAGCTTGTCTAGCGGGTTATGGAATGAGCAGTTCTTC
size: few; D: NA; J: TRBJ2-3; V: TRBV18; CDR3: CASSLDPINTQYF; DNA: TGTGCCAGCTCATTGGACCCTATAAATACGCAGTATTTT
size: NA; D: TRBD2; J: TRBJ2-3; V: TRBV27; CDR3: CANSSNIAGGLPTQYF; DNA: TGTGCCAACAGTTCCAACATAGCGGGAGGGCTCCCTACGCAGTATTTT
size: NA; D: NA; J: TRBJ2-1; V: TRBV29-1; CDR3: CSGWAYNEQFF; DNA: TGCAGCGGGTGGGCTTACAATGAGCAGTTCTTC
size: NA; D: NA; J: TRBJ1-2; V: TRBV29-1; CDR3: CTLDRSYGCTF; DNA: NA
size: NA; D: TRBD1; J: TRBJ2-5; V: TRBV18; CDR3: CASSPPGTEFQETQYF; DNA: TGTGCCAGCTCACCACCGGGGACAGAGTTCCAAGAGACCCAGTACTTC
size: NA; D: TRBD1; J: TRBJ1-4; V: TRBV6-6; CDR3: CASQQQGTNEKLFF; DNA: TGTGCCAGCCAACAACAGGGGACTAATGAAAAACTGTTTTTT
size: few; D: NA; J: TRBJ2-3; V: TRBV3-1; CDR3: CASSQAGTLSTDTQYF; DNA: TGTGCCAGCAGCCAAGCCGGGACCCTAAGCACAGATACGCAGTATTTT
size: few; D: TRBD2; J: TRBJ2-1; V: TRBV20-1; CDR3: CSALGLAGVEQFF; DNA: TGCAGTGCCCTCGGACTAGCGGGAGTTGAGCAGTTCTTC
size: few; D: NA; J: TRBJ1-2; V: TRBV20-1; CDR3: CSPQNRLNYGYTF; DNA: TGCAGTCCACAGAACCGACTCAACTATGGCTACACCTTC
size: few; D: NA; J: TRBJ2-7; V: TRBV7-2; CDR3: CASSSPMRVQNYEQYF; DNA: TGTGCCAGCAGCTCGCCTATGAGGGTCCAGAACTACGAGCAGTACTTC
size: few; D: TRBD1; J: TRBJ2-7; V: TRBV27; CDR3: CASSPSGQGAYEQYF; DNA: TGTGCCAGCAGTCCCTCGGGACAGGGGGCCTACGAGCAGTACTTC
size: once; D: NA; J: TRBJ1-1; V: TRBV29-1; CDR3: CSVESPHSGTEAFF; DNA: TGCAGCGTTGAATCCCCACATTCGGGGACTGAAGCTTTCTTT
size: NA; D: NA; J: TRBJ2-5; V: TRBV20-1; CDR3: CRARDGGQQETQCF; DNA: TGCCGTGCTAGAGATGGGGGGCAACAAGAGACCCAGTGCTTC
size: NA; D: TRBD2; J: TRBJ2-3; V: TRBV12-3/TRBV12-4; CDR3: CASSHSGRQVSTDTQYF; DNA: TGTGCCAGCAGCCACAGCGGGAGGCAAGTGAGCACAGATACGCAGTATTTT
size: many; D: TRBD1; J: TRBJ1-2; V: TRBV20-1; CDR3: CSARMTGDHGYTF; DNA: TGCAGTGCTAGGATGACAGGGGACCATGGCTACACCTTC
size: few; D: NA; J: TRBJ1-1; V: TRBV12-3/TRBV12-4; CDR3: CASSARENTEAFF; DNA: TGTGCCAGCAGTGCCAGGGAGAACACTGAAGCTTTCTTT
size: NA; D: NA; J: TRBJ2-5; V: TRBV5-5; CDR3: CASTLMGETQYF; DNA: TGTGCCAGCACCTTGATGGGGGAGACCCAGTACTTC
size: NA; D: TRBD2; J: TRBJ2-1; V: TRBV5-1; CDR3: CASSLDIGLVGNEQFF; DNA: TGCGCCAGCAGCTTGGATATTGGACTAGTGGGCAATGAGCAGTTCTTC
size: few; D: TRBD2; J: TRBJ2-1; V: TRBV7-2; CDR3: CASSLVPTSGATLYNEQFF; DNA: TGTGCCAGCAGCTTAGTCCCGACTAGCGGGGCCACCTTGTACAATGAGCAGTTCTTC
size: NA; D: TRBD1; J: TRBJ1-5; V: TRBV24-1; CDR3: CATSPGTGGQPQHF; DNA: TGTGCCACCAGTCCCGGGACAGGAGGGCAGCCCCAGCATTTT
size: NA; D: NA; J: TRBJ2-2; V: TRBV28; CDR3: CASSFSPTVTGELFF; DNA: TGTGCCAGCAGTTTTTCCCCGACGGTAACCGGGGAGCTGTTTTTT
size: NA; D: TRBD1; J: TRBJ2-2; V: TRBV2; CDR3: CASEQGANTGELFF; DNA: TGTGCCAGTGAACAGGGGGCTAACACCGGGGAGCTGTTTTTT